The entry below describes one T cell receptor (beta chain). As handled by the study authors: Scientists estimated how many nucleated cells there were by amplifying reference gene primers. Assay used: immunoSEQ multiplex PCR; TCRdb lists only in-frame clones, some missing. For V, J and clone size, that table is used; D and trimming come from the DNA. The sample shows about 440,000 clones, around 89% of them seen only once. From germline, CDR1 is KGHDR and CDR2 SFDVKD. V shed 9 bases and J 6 bases; nucleotides not matched to a gene: 5. This CDR3 comprises 13 residues. This specimen belongs to a study of blood T cell repertoires in COVID-19. Study in general: T cells, B-cell-depleted T cells, or PBMCs provided the cDNA or gDNA that served as material.

The chain is built from TRBV24-1 and TRBJ1-5; 9 nucleotides align to TRBD1. The sequence derives from a woman in her twenties or thirties with acute or convalescent COVID-19. Sequencing was carried out using peripheral blood. CDR3 nucleotide sequence: TGTGCCACCTCACAGGGGGCCTCTCAGCCCCAGCATTTT. Translated, it gives CATSQGASQPQHF.